What follows are 17 T cell receptor beta chains derived from one specimen sequenced in a study of T cells in Graves' hyperthyroidism and ophthalmopathy. RNA transcripts were the template for amplifying TCR beta CDR3 regions. The primer set for the first-round RT-PCR of the TCR CDR3 was HTBI. TCRdb itself ran the multiplex PCR reads through MiXCR, one entry per CDR3 protein. The sample lists 550,000 to 600,000 distinct CDR3 sequences, 14% seen once, with roughly 7.7% in the top ten. The sequencing input was blood. The receptors originated from a woman aged 18-35 years with Graves' ophthalmopathy.

This clonotype was seen many times. CDR3 region: CASSYLTSGETQYF. Written as DNA, the CDR3 is TGTGCCAGCAGTTACTTGACTAGCGGAGAGACCCAGTACTTC. The chain has TRBV6-5 and TRBJ2-5; TRBD2 aligns across 9 bases. Per the germline V gene, CDR1 is MNHEY and CDR2 is SVGAGI. Unmatched junction bases numbered 1, after V lost 1 base and J lost 4 bases. This CDR3 spans 14 amino acids.

As to this clonotype: One base away lies a much larger clone, so this may be a sequencing read error. V gene TRBV7-2 combines with J gene TRBJ2-1, with 8 bases fitting TRBD1. The CDR3 contains 16 residues. CDR1 is SGHTA and CDR2 is FQGNSA in the germline V gene. CDR3 in amino acids: CASGLVSGGPNNEQFF. Written as DNA, the CDR3 is TGTGCCAGCGGCTTAGTGTCAGGGGGCCCCAACAATGAGCAGTTCTTC. The variable domain in full, completed from reference TRBV7-2 and TRBJ2-1, reads GAGVSQSPSNKVTEKGKDVELRCDPISGHTALYWYRQSLGQGLEFLIYFQGNSAPDKSGLPSDRFSAERTGGSVSTLTIQRTQQEDSAVYLCASGLVSGGPNNEQFFGPGTRLTVL.

The V gene is TRBV4-2, the J gene TRBJ2-1; D call uncertain. The CDR3 loop spans 12 amino acids. Germline V gives CDR1 LGHNA, CDR2 YNFKEQ. Trimming stripped 3 bases from V and 5 bases from J, with 5 bases between. The CDR3 DNA follows: TGTGCCAGCAGCCAGGAGAACAATGAGCAGTTCTTC. Translated, it gives CASSQENNEQFF.

In this sample, this clonotype turned up many times. The chain joins TRBV19 to TRBJ1-1; D call uncertain. Trimming cost V 2 bases and J 0 bases, with 10 bases left between them. This CDR3 has 15 amino acids. Germline CDR1 LNHDA, CDR2 SQIVND (reference sequence). DNA of the CDR3: TGTGCCAGTAGTATAATCGGTTACCTGAACACTGAAGCTTTCTTT. It translates to CASSIIGYLNTEAFF.

This clonotype has ten or more counts. The V call is TRBV7-2, the J call TRBJ2-6; D gene uncertain. The CDR3 has 15 amino acids. Trimming shortened V by 6 bases and J by 0 bases, and 9 bases separated the two germline ends. The germline V gene encodes CDR1 SGHTA and CDR2 FQGNSA. DNA for the CDR3: TGTGCCAGCAGAGACATCATCTCTGGGGCCAACGTCCTGACTTTC. Translation: CASRDIISGANVLTF.

This clonotype was found a few times. The chain uses TRBV6-1 and TRBJ2-2; a possible D gene is TRBD1 (6 bases). Germline V CDR1 and CDR2: MNHNS, SASEGT. There are 16 residues in the CDR3. V was pared by 6 bases and J by 4 bases, with 18 bases between. The CDR3 DNA is TGTGCCAGCAGCCCACACCAGGGGTTTAGCACCGGGGAGCTGTTTTTT. Translated, it gives CASSPHQGFSTGELFF.

This clonotype appeared many times. The rearrangement links TRBV6-2 or TRBV6-3 to TRBJ1-2; unclear D gene. Trimming shortened V by 5 bases and J by 1 base, and 14 bases separated the two germline ends. Germline CDR1 is MNHEY and CDR2 is SVGEGT. The CDR3 is made up of 15 amino acids. For the CDR3, the DNA is TGTGCCAGCAGTCTTACCTGGAGTGATAACTATGGCTACACCTTC. It is translated as CASSLTWSDNYGYTF.

This clonotype was observed at least ten times. CDR3 DNA sequence: TGTGCCAGCAGTGTTACTAGCGGGAGGAGGAGGAATGAGCAGTTCTTC. Its translation: CASSVTSGRRRNEQFF. The chain combines TRBV2 with TRBJ2-1; 12 positions match TRBD2. The CDR3 is made up of 16 amino acids. Losses at the gene ends were 4 bases for V and 7 bases for J; bases not matched to a gene: 8. Germline assignment: CDR1 SNHLY and CDR2 FYNNEI.

This clonotype appeared many times. The gene calls are TRBV29-1 and TRBJ1-3; the D gene is possibly TRBD1 (5 bases). The germline V and J ends were trimmed by 7 bases and 2 bases, with 9 bases remaining between them. The CDR3 extends over 12 amino acids. Germline lookup yields CDR1 SQVTM and CDR2 ANQGSEA. The CDR3 loop is CSAGTAGNTIYF. The CDR3 nucleotides are TGCAGCGCCGGGACGGCTGGAAACACCATATATTTT.

At least ten counts were recorded for this clonotype. The genes are TRBV2 and TRBJ2-5, with 7 bases matching TRBD2. V lost 6 bases and J lost 12; bases outside the gene matches: 13. Germline V gene lookup returns CDR1 SNHLY and CDR2 FYNNEI. The CDR3 is 13 amino acids. The CDR3 sequence is CASRPEREAQEYF. The CDR3 DNA reads as TGTGCCAGCAGACCCGAACGGGAGGCACAAGAGTACTTC. The variable domain in full, with the rest retrieved from reference TRBV2 and TRBJ2-5, is EPEVTQTPSHQVTQMGQEVILRCVPISNHLYFYWYRQILGQKVEFLVSFYNNEISEKSEIFDDQFSVERPDGSNFTLKIRSTKLEDSAMYFCASRPEREAQEYFGPGTRLLVL.

This clonotype was seen a few times. This rearrangement joins TRBV7-6 to TRBJ2-7; possible D gene TRBD2, 5 bases. The CDR3 is 16 amino acids. The germline gives CDR1 SGHVS, CDR2 FNYEAQ. V lost 4 bases, J lost 3 bases, and 19 bases lay in between. CDR3 bases: TGTGCCAGCAGCTGGTACGGGCGCACGAGGGTCTACGAGCAGTACTTC. Translating it yields CASSWYGRTRVYEQYF.

At least ten counts were recorded for this clonotype. The V and J genes are TRBV28 and TRBJ2-3; 8 positions match TRBD2. V shed 4 bases, J shed 4 bases, and the junction held 13 bases outside the gene matches. The CDR3 runs 17 residues. The germline gives CDR1 MDHEN, CDR2 SYDVKM. CDR3 sequence: CASSYPPSGSSADTQYF. The CDR3 region has the DNA TGTGCCAGCAGTTATCCACCAAGCGGGAGTAGTGCAGATACGCAGTATTTT.

Many counts were recorded for this clonotype. CDR3 region: CASSFRTGMNTEAFF. The CDR3, as DNA: TGTGCCAGCAGCTTCCGGACAGGGATGAACACTGAAGCTTTCTTT. This chain joins TRBV5-6 and TRBJ1-1; 8 bases agree with TRBD1. CDR1 and CDR2 from the germline V gene are SGHDT and YYEEEE. CDR3 size: 15 residues. Trimming took 2 bases from V and 0 from J; bases not matched to a gene: 3.

This clonotype was detected ten times or more. The chain couples TRBV2 to TRBJ2-7, with 7 bases matching TRBD1. The V gene end was trimmed by 6 bases and the J gene end by 5 bases; junction bases not matched to a gene: 10. Germline CDR1 and CDR2: SNHLY and FYNNEI. The CDR3 sequence is 14 residues long. The CDR3 here is CASRARTGRNEQYF. In DNA form, the CDR3 reads TGTGCCAGCAGGGCTAGGACAGGTCGAAACGAGCAGTACTTC.

This clonotype was picked up a small number of times. This chain uses TRBV24-1 with TRBJ2-4; tentative D call: TRBD1 (6 bases). Deletions cut 2 bases from V and 0 bases from J, with 13 bases between. CDR1 is KGHDR, CDR2 SFDVKD, per germline. This CDR3 has 17 residues. The DNA of the CDR3 is TGTGCCACCAGTGATTCGAGGGCAGGGGAAGCCAAAAACATTCAGTACTTC. Its protein is CATSDSRAGEAKNIQYF.

This clonotype was detected many times. The CDR3 DNA is TGTGCCAGCAGTTCCCCTAGCGGGAGAGTCGATGAGCAGTTCTTC. Protein product: CASSSPSGRVDEQFF. This chain links TRBV28 with TRBJ2-1; 10 bases match TRBD2. CDR1 and CDR2 from the germline V gene are MDHEN and SYDVKM. CDR3 length: 15 amino acids. The junction had 8 bases not matched to a gene; V was cut back by 4 bases and J by 8 bases.

This clonotype showed up many times. The chain couples TRBV20-1 to TRBJ2-7; D is uncertain. With 4 bases removed from V and 4 bases from J, the gap between germline ends came to 14 bases. The CDR3 is made up of 13 amino acids. Germline V lookup: CDR1 DFQATT, CDR2 SNEGSKA (reference sequence). CDR3 bases: TGCAGTGCTATTACAGTGTCGCTTTACGAGCAGTACTTC. Protein product: CSAITVSLYEQYF.